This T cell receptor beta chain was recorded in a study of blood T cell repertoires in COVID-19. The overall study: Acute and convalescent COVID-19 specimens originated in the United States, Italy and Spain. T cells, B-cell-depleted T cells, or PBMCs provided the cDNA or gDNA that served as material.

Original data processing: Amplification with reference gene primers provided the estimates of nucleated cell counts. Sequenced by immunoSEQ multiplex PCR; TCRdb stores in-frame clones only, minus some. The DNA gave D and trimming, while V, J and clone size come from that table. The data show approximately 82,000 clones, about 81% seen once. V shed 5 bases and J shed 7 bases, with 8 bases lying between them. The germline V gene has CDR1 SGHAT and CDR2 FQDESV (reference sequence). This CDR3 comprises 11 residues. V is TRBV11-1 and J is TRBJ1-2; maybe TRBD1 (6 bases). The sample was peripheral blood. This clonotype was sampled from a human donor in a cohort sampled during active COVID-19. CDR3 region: CASSTGLGYTF. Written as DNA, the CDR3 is TGTGCCAGCAGCACAGGGCTTGGCTACACCTTC.